The next 12 T cell receptor beta chains were all read from a single sample in a study of cytomegalovirus exposure and HLA in healthy donors. The study ran its PCR with 60 Vbeta and 13 Jbeta primers. The protocol was immunoSEQ multiplex PCR, while the TCRdb copy is restricted to in-frame clones and leaves out a portion. The sample carries roughly 120,000 clones, about 8.5% recorded once. Sequenced input: PBMCs. These receptors were obtained from a man in his forties in good health and CMV-seronegative.

The V and J genes are TRBV30 and TRBJ2-7, with D tentatively TRBD1 (6 bases). The CDR3 has 15 residues. Deletions cut 0 bases from V and 1 base from J, with 13 bases between. Germline CDR1 reads GTSNPN; CDR2 reads SVGIG (reference sequence). CDR3 nucleotides: TGTGCCTGGAGTGTTCGCGCAGGGACATCCTACGAGCAGTACTTC. It specifies CAWSVRAGTSYEQYF.

This clone occurred a few times. This chain links TRBV6-5 with TRBJ1-1, with D uncertain. This CDR3 comprises 15 residues. Between the trimmed V and J ends, which lost 5 bases and 1 base, there was a span of 14 bases. Germline V gene data show CDR1 as MNHEY and CDR2 as SVGAGI. The CDR3 DNA sequence: TGTGCCAGCAGTCCAGGATTTACGGCGAACACTGAAGCTTTCTTT. Protein sequence: CASSPGFTANTEAFF.

This clone has more than one count but fewer than ten. J is TRBJ1-1 and V is TRBV21-1. TRBV21-1 is classified as a pseudogene. The CDR3 is made up of 16 amino acids. CDR3 nucleotide sequence: TGTGCCAGCAGCAAAAACGGGGGTGGGGCTAACACTGAAGCTTTCTTT. It yields the protein CASSKNGGGANTEAFF.

The V call is TRBV6-5, the J call TRBJ1-2; tentative D call: TRBD1 (5 bases). Germline V gene lookup returns CDR1 MNHEY and CDR2 SVGAGI. This CDR3 region has 13 residues. Deletions cut 1 base from V and 8 bases from J, with 11 bases between. The CDR3 reads CASSYWQGGGYTF. The CDR3 DNA sequence: TGTGCCAGCAGTTACTGGCAGGGCGGAGGCTACACCTTC.

This rearrangement joins TRBV30 to TRBJ2-6; the match to TRBD2 covers 7 bases. The V gene end was trimmed by 7 bases and the J gene end by 1 base; junction bases not matched to a gene: 7. This CDR3 is 15 amino acids long. Germline assignment: CDR1 GTSNPN and CDR2 SVGIG (reference sequence). The DNA for the CDR3 is TGTGCCTCAGGCCAGGGACTATCTGGGGCCAACGTCCTGACTTTC. Its protein product is CASGQGLSGANVLTF.

This clone turned up a few times. This chain links TRBV5-8 with TRBJ2-4, with D perhaps TRBD1 (6 bases). Germline CDR1 is SGHTS and CDR2 is YDEGEE. This CDR3 spans 18 amino acids. Trimming stripped 0 bases from V and 0 bases from J, with 16 bases between. The CDR3 nucleotides read TGTGCCAGCAGCTTGGTTTTGGTTCAGGGGATAGCCAAAAACATTCAGTACTTC. Amino acids: CASSLVLVQGIAKNIQYF.

This clone has a handful of counts. V and J are TRBV9 and TRBJ1-1, with a tentative D call TRBD1 (5 bases). The CDR3 extends over 13 amino acids. Trimming took 4 bases from V and 3 from J, leaving 10 bases between them. Germline loops: CDR1 SGDLS, CDR2 YYNGEE. This CDR3 reads CASSPVQDTEAFF. CDR3 bases: TGTGCCAGCAGCCCAGTACAGGACACTGAAGCTTTCTTT.

V usage is TRBV5-1 and J usage is TRBJ2-3; 8 bases line up with TRBD2. Germline V gives CDR1 SGHRS, CDR2 YFSETQ. CDR3 length equals 16 residues. The junction had 7 bases not matched to a gene; V was cut back by 3 bases and J by 1 base. The CDR3 region has the DNA TGCGCCAGCAGCTCGGGGGCGGGGGGCCGCACAGATACGCAGTATTTT. Translating it yields CASSSGAGGRTDTQYF.

The CDR3 sequence is CASSPRILNTEAFF. As DNA, the CDR3 is TGTGCCAGCAGCCCTAGGATTTTGAACACTGAAGCTTTCTTT. This chain joins TRBV27 and TRBJ1-1; D is unclear. Germline V gene lookup returns CDR1 MNHEY and CDR2 SMNVEV (reference sequence). This CDR3 region has 14 residues. The germline V and J ends were trimmed by 6 bases and 0 bases, with 11 bases remaining between them.

This clone was seen a handful of times. The V gene is TRBV9, the J gene TRBJ1-1, with TRBD1 matching over 8 bases. The CDR3 is 14 amino acids. Germline V gene data show CDR1 as SGDLS and CDR2 as YYNGEE. With V trimmed by 4 bases and J by 1 base, 3 bases remained unmatched. The CDR3 bases are TGTGCCAGCAGCAGACAGGGGAGGAACACTGAAGCTTTCTTT. Translating it yields CASSRQGRNTEAFF.

This clone was detected a few times. This chain joins TRBV7-2 and TRBJ2-1; 7 bases are a match to TRBD2. The CDR3 is 13 residues long. Germline CDR1 SGHTA, CDR2 FQGNSA. V was clipped by 6 bases and J by 3 bases; unmatched bases: 2. CDR3 residues: CASSWTSYNEQFF. In DNA, the CDR3 is TGTGCCAGCAGTTGGACTAGCTACAATGAGCAGTTCTTC.

This clone turned up a few times. The chain recombines TRBV30 with TRBJ2-1, with D possibly TRBD1 on 6 matching bases. This CDR3 is 13 amino acids long. The germline gives CDR1 GTSNPN, CDR2 SVGIG (reference sequence). Trimming removed 5 bases from V and 6 bases from J, with 14 bases in between. The CDR3 nucleotides read TGTGCCTGGGGGACAAGAGCTATCAATGAGCAGTTCTTC. This translates into CAWGTRAINEQFF.